The entry below gives a single TCR beta chain sequence along with its context. There are a few counts of this clonotype. Its antigen remains unidentified. Qualities for individual bases were not recorded, and no much larger clone is one base off. This specimen comes from a study of breast tumors, draining lymph nodes, adjacent tissues (dated by TCRdb to the mid-2010s). Regarding the complete study: TCR beta repertoires were compared across tumor, adjacent nontumor tissue and axillary lymph nodes obtained from breast cancer patients. The study aimed to assess the relationships and possible T-cell exchange between tumor, surrounding tissue and draining lymph node repertoires in human breast cancer. The paper as a whole reports these results and caveats: The data were considered consistent with the idea that most tumor T cells come from the lymph node and then expand in tumor tissue. Tumor and nontumor tissue repertoires were significantly more similar in luminal-like than in basal-like breast cancer. The conclusion that tumor T cells originate in lymph nodes was framed as consistent with a hypothesis rather than directly demonstrated. T-cell repertoire diversity in tumors was found to be lower than in lymph nodes but higher than in nontumor tissue, and preferential V and J gene usage was observed.

The lymph node samples were taken from the axillary draining lymph nodes of breast cancer patients. Sequencing used an Illumina HiSeq 2000. TCR beta chain libraries were generated through multiplex PCR amplification. The amplified TCR beta chain products were analyzed by high-throughput sequencing. In-frame beta chains were kept once TCRdb had trimmed the public reads at Q25 with fastp and called clones with MiXCR. Under each unique CDR3 protein, matching rows form one entry showing the most common genes and DNA. The sample contains about 270,000 distinct CDR3 sequences, 30% to 35% of them found a single time. The leading ten clones occupy 0.85% to 1.3% of the sample. From a lookup of the germline V gene, CDR1 and CDR2 are MDHEN and SYDVKM. Measured from the cysteine to the phenylalanine, the CDR3 is 13 residues long. Only the CDR3 DNA stays, 39 bases, in frame from base 1. Deletion took 7 bases off V and 0 bases off J, with a span of 8 bases between the germline ends.

This clonotype originated in a female donor with breast cancer. Some clones in this sample may be carry-over from other donors' samples. The sequenced sample consisted of axillary lymph node tissue. The receptor chain draws on TRBV28 and TRBJ2-3; no D segment can be confidently identified. The DNA sequence follows: TGTGCCAGCATAGATTTTAGCACAGATACGCAGTATTTT. This gives the protein CASIDFSTDTQYF. Extended through the reference TRBV28 and TRBJ2-3 proteins, this CDR3 yields the full variable domain: DVKVTQSSRYLVKRTGEKVFLECVQDMDHENMFWYRQDPGLGLRLIYFSYDVKMKEKGDIPEGYSVSREKKERFSLILESASTNQTSMYLCASIDFSTDTQYFGPGTRLTVL.